A single TCR beta chain is shown here with its context. Its binding antigen is unknown. Nothing much larger sits one base from this clone, and base qualities are not available. In the prospective study, participants were about 18 to 89 years old, resided in 24 geographic areas of the United States, and were enrolled through a virtual design. In the prospective study, participants were assigned to cohorts based on the clinical history participants reported in a screening survey and a study questionnaire. Exposed participants had been in contact, within 2 weeks of entering the study, with a person who had a PCR-confirmed or clinician-diagnosed case of COVID-19. In the prospective study, whole blood, serum and a nasopharyngeal or oropharyngeal swab were collected from each participant by mobile phlebotomists. Over an approximately 2-month period, participants in the prospective study had the option of providing additional blood draws and questionnaires. Prospective study blood samples were shipped either frozen or at room temperature before DNA extraction.

This entry is derived from a study of blood T cell repertoires in COVID-19 (dated by TCRdb to the early 2020s). Background for the entire study: The collaborator samples originated in the United States, Italy and Spain and spanned the acute and convalescent phases of COVID-19. The dataset comprised deeply sampled blood TCRbeta repertoires from subjects exposed to, actively infected with, or recovered from COVID-19. Nearly every sample came with metadata listing a de-identified subject ID, COVID-19 status, age in years and sex. The repertoires were released in a freely available public database meant as a resource for research on the immune response to SARS-CoV-2. Where HLA class I and class II types were available, the types were taken from metadata supplied by the sample provider, not from assay-based typing. The material from the prospective study consisted of cDNA or gDNA derived from T cells, B-cell-depleted T cells, or PBMCs. The samples were drawn from two sources: the first 160 participants of the ongoing ImmuneRACE study, and 1,000 to 1,500 subjects contributed by 6 global collaborators.

TCRbeta CDR3 regions were amplified from genomic DNA using the immunoSEQ Assay, a bias-controlled multiplex PCR. From the authors' description of their analysis: The number of nucleated cells in each sample was estimated by amplification of reference gene primers within the assay. To quantify the absolute abundance of each unique TCRbeta CDR3 rearrangement, sequence reads were collapsed and filtered. For each sample, productive Simpson clonality was calculated by taking the square root of Simpson's diversity index across productive rearrangements. The table comes from immuneACCESS by way of TCRdb, which keeps in-frame sequences with V and J called. Part of the clones is missing from these tables; in studies checked, under half for an unresolved V gene and the rest for unknown reasons. V, J and clone size are those of that table, while D and trimming were read from the DNA. The sample contains about 430,000 clones, about 88% of them found a single time. The ten largest clones take up 1.4% of the sample.

What the work shows at the level of the full study, not this receptor alone: The quantity of clinical and demographic metadata differed by source and by participant and was supplied without curation.

Specimen: PBMCs or T cells enriched from blood (not recorded which). This clonotype originated in a woman aged 18-29 years who had been exposed to COVID-19.

The sequenced DNA is TGTGCCAGCAGCTTAGTGGGAACAGGGACGAACACCGGGGAGCTGTTTTTT. This sequence encodes CASSLVGTGTNTGELFF. The chain joins TRBV11-2 to TRBJ2-2; the D segment could be TRBD1, given 6 matching bases. According to the germline V gene, CDR1 reads SGHAT and CDR2 reads FQNNGV. Reading from cysteine to phenylalanine, the CDR3 counts 17 amino acids. Only the CDR3 DNA stays, 51 bases, in frame from base 1. V gives up 1 base and J gives up 0 bases, and the segment between their germline ends measures 12 bases.